Listed here are 25 T cell receptor beta chains from one sample, sequenced in a study of T cells in Graves' hyperthyroidism and ophthalmopathy. TCR beta CDR3 sequences were amplified from RNA transcripts. When the TCR CDR3 underwent first-round RT-PCR, the HTBI primer set was used. TCRdb reanalysed the multiplex PCR reads using MiXCR and keeps one entry per CDR3 protein. The data hold approximately 520,000 distinct CDR3 sequences, with more than 20% observed a single time. Sequencing was done on a sample of blood. The receptor source for this set is a man aged 18 to 30 with Graves' hyperthyroidism.

The sample holds many counts of this clonotype. The chain uses TRBV12-3 or TRBV12-4 and TRBJ1-6; D may be TRBD1 (6 bases). V gave up 3 bases and J gave up 9 bases, with 15 bases separating them. The CDR3 extends over 15 amino acids. In nucleotides, the CDR3 is TGTGCCAGCAGTTTCGGGCCGGAAGGGGGTTCACCCCTCCACTTT. Translation gives CASSFGPEGGSPLHF.

This clonotype has ten or more counts. The chain combines TRBV25-1 with TRBJ2-2; 9 bases are shared with TRBD1. Germline V gives CDR1 MGHDK, CDR2 SYGVNS. The CDR3 totals 15 residues. The V gene end was trimmed by 9 bases and the J gene end by 4 bases; junction bases not matched to a gene: 9. The CDR3 reads CASSVQGASTGELFF. The CDR3 DNA is TGTGCCAGTTCCGTACAGGGGGCGTCCACCGGGGAGCTGTTTTTT.

This clonotype was recorded at least ten times. The V call is TRBV28, the J call TRBJ2-2; no clear D gene. Looked up from germline, CDR1 is MDHEN and CDR2 is SYDVKM. V lost 3 bases to trimming and J lost 2 bases, with 13 bases between them. The CDR3 sequence is 16 residues long. DNA of the CDR3: TGTGCCAGCAGTTTTTACTGGGTCAGCAACACCGGGGAGCTGTTTTTT. Translating gives CASSFYWVSNTGELFF.

This clonotype was observed a handful of times. This rearrangement joins TRBV13 to TRBJ1-6, with D possibly TRBD1 on 6 matching bases. From germline, CDR1 is PRHDT and CDR2 FYEKMQ (reference sequence). This CDR3 region has 14 residues. Trimming pared 5 bases from V and 10 bases from J, leaving 15 bases between. As DNA, the CDR3 is TGTGCCAGCAGCCTCGGCTCGGGGGGCTCACCCCTCCACTTT. This sequence encodes CASSLGSGGSPLHF.

This clonotype was counted ten times or more. This sequence joins TRBV24-1 and TRBJ1-5, with 7 bases matching TRBD1. The CDR3 is 15 residues long. The V and J ends lost 2 bases and 7 bases, in that order; junction bases with no gene match: 7. The germline V gene has CDR1 KGHDR and CDR2 SFDVKD. CDR3 bases: TGTGCCACCAGTGATTCTGAGGGGGCTGGCCAGCCCCAGCATTTT. Translation: CATSDSEGAGQPQHF.

There are many counts of this clonotype. The chain uses TRBV9 and TRBJ1-1; D unclear. Trimming took 0 bases from V and 3 from J, leaving 9 bases between them. Germline V gene lookup returns CDR1 SGDLS and CDR2 YYNGEE. The CDR3 covers 14 residues. CDR3 nucleotides: TGTGCCAGCAGCGTAGACGGAGAGTACACTGAAGCTTTCTTT. It yields the protein CASSVDGEYTEAFF.

This clonotype was observed at least ten times. J is TRBJ2-5 and V is TRBV10-3; no definite D call. The germline V and J ends were trimmed by 5 bases and 2 bases, with 9 bases remaining between them. The germline V gene has CDR1 ENHRY and CDR2 SYGVKD. CDR3 length equals 13 residues. CDR3 nucleotide sequence: TGTGCCATCAGTCGGTCCATTCAAGAGACCCAGTACTTC. This translates into CAISRSIQETQYF.

This chain uses TRBV19 with TRBJ1-3, with 10 nucleotides matching TRBD1. The CDR3 covers 13 residues. Unmatched junction bases numbered 2, after V lost 6 bases and J lost 6 bases. From germline, CDR1 is LNHDA and CDR2 SQIVND (reference sequence). The CDR3 is CASRGQGENTIYF. The DNA for the CDR3 is TGTGCCAGTAGAGGACAGGGGGAAAACACCATATATTTT.

This clonotype appeared many times. The chain couples TRBV2 to TRBJ1-5; tentatively, D is TRBD1 (6 bases). Germline-derived CDR1 and CDR2 are SNHLY and FYNNEI. The CDR3 sequence is 15 residues long. Trimming stripped 7 bases from V and 4 bases from J, with 17 bases between. CDR3 region: CASKKRTEGNQPQHF. CDR3 DNA: TGTGCCAGCAAAAAAAGGACAGAAGGGAATCAGCCCCAGCATTTT. Looking up the rest from reference TRBV2 and TRBJ1-5 gives the full variable domain: EPEVTQTPSHQVTQMGQEVILRCVPISNHLYFYWYRQILGQKVEFLVSFYNNEISEKSEIFDDQFSVERPDGSNFTLKIRSTKLEDSAMYFCASKKRTEGNQPQHFGDGTRLSIL.

This clonotype was seen ten or more times. The rearrangement links TRBV24-1 to TRBJ1-2, with D possibly matching TRBD1 (5 bases). Trimming shortened V by 5 bases and J by 2 bases, and 11 bases separated the two germline ends. The CDR3 is 14 amino acids. Germline loops: CDR1 KGHDR, CDR2 SFDVKD. DNA for the CDR3: TGTGCCACCAGTGGCCGGGGCCAAAACTATGGCTACACCTTC. Translated: CATSGRGQNYGYTF.

This chain uses TRBV12-3 or TRBV12-4 with TRBJ1-6; 7 bases map to TRBD1. This CDR3 comprises 15 residues. The junction had 6 bases not matched to a gene; V was cut back by 6 bases and J by 4 bases. The CDR3 here is CASRSRQGYNSPLHF. DNA for the CDR3: TGTGCCAGCAGATCCCGACAGGGTTATAATTCACCCCTCCACTTT.

This clonotype was observed a handful of times. This chain links TRBV12-3 or TRBV12-4 with TRBJ1-4; 8 bases map to TRBD1. J was trimmed by 2 bases and V by 5 bases; bases with no gene match: 7. This CDR3 contains 16 residues. The chain's CDR3 is CASSPWTGPTNEKLFF. CDR3 nucleotide sequence: TGTGCCAGCAGTCCGTGGACAGGGCCCACTAATGAAAAACTGTTTTTT.

This clonotype came up a few times. This sequence joins TRBV27 and TRBJ1-2, with D possibly being TRBD1 (5 bases). V shed 6 bases and J shed 8 bases, with 13 bases lying between them. The CDR3 is 12 amino acids. Germline CDR1 reads MNHEY; CDR2 reads SMNVEV (reference sequence). The CDR3 reads CASRRGAGGYTF. The CDR3 coding sequence is TGTGCCAGCAGGAGGGGTGCTGGAGGCTACACCTTC.

The V and J genes are TRBV11-2 and TRBJ2-5; 9 bases map to TRBD1. Germline V gives CDR1 SGHAT, CDR2 FQNNGV. This CDR3 is 15 amino acids long. Trimming removed 4 bases from V and 5 bases from J; junction bases left unmatched: 8. The CDR3 loop reads CASSYRDREMETQYF. As DNA, the CDR3 is TGTGCCAGCAGCTATCGGGACAGGGAAATGGAGACCCAGTACTTC.

The table lists this clonotype with a few counts. The chain uses TRBV9 and TRBJ2-7; D gene unclear. With 0 bases removed from V and 3 bases from J, the gap between germline ends came to 10 bases. The germline V gene has CDR1 SGDLS and CDR2 YYNGEE. The CDR3 totals 14 residues. CDR3 amino acids: CASSVGQSDYEQYF. CDR3 nucleotide sequence: TGTGCCAGCAGCGTAGGTCAATCGGACTACGAGCAGTACTTC.

V and J are TRBV7-8 and TRBJ1-2, with TRBD1 as a possible D gene (6 bases). V shed 2 bases and J shed 2 bases, with 18 bases lying between them. The CDR3 totals 17 residues. Per germline, CDR1 SGHVS and CDR2 FQNEAQ. CDR3 sequence (DNA): TGTGCCAGCAGCTTACGGCGAAGGGGGGAAGGGAACTATGGCTACACCTTC. Amino acid sequence: CASSLRRRGEGNYGYTF. Variable domain in full (rest from reference TRBV7-8 and TRBJ1-2): GAGVSQSPRYKVAKRGQDVALRCDPISGHVSLFWYQQALGQGPEFLTYFQNEAQLDKSGLPSDRFFAERPEGSVSTLKIQRTQQEDSAVYLCASSLRRRGEGNYGYTFGSGTRLTVV.

This clonotype was seen repeatedly, ten times or more. The chain combines TRBV9 with TRBJ1-1; D ambiguous. This CDR3 is built from 15 residues. Trimming removed 3 bases from V and 0 bases from J, with 12 bases in between. Germline CDR1 reads SGDLS; CDR2 reads YYNGEE. In DNA form, the CDR3 reads TGTGCCAGCAGCGCCGATCCCGCGGTGAACACTGAAGCTTTCTTT. It specifies CASSADPAVNTEAFF.

This clonotype was seen at least ten times. The chain couples TRBV6-1 to TRBJ1-5; D not certain. This CDR3 has 13 amino acids. V was cut by 3 bases and J by 3 bases, with 6 bases left in between. CDR1 is MNHNS and CDR2 is SASEGT in the germline V gene. The CDR3 DNA reads TGTGCCAGCAGTGACCATCCCAATCAGCCCCAGCATTTT. The encoded protein is CASSDHPNQPQHF.

This clonotype appeared many times. The rearrangement joins TRBV15 to TRBJ2-5, with 7 bases aligning to TRBD2. Germline lookup yields CDR1 LNHNV and CDR2 YYDKDF (reference sequence). V shed 2 bases, J shed 5 bases, and the junction held 8 bases outside the gene matches. The CDR3 sequence is 15 residues long. The CDR3: CATSRSTSLGETQYF. CDR3 DNA sequence: TGTGCCACCAGCAGATCGACTAGCCTGGGGGAGACCCAGTACTTC.

This clonotype was picked up a small number of times. The CDR3 protein is CASSPPGTRETQYF. The CDR3 nucleotides read TGTGCCAGCTCACCACCGGGAACACGGGAGACCCAGTACTTC. The V gene is TRBV18, the J gene TRBJ2-5; D ambiguous. The CDR3 runs to 14 residues. The V gene lost 0 bases and the J gene lost 5 bases, with 10 bases spanning the gap. Germline-derived CDR1 and CDR2 are KGHSH and LQKENI.

This clonotype was counted at least ten times. The chain carries TRBV30 and TRBJ1-2; D not resolved. Germline assignment: CDR1 GTSNPN and CDR2 SVGIG (reference sequence). This CDR3 region has 12 residues. The V and J ends lost 1 base and 8 bases respectively, with 11 bases between them. CDR3 region: CAWSGHRGGYTF. CDR3 bases: TGTGCCTGGAGTGGGCACAGAGGCGGCTACACCTTC. Using reference TRBV30 and TRBJ1-2 for the parts outside the CDR3, the full variable domain is SQTIHQWPATLVQPVGSPLSLECTVEGTSNPNLYWYRQAAGRGLQLLFYSVGIGQISSEVPQNLSASRPQDRQFILSSKKLLLSDSGFYLCAWSGHRGGYTFGSGTRLTVV.

This clonotype was detected ten times or more. The chain recombines TRBV20-1 with TRBJ2-7; D is ambiguous. CDR1 is DFQATT, CDR2 SNEGSKA, per germline (reference sequence). V lost 5 bases and J lost 7, with 18 bases in between. CDR3 length: 13 residues. The CDR3 DNA sequence: TGCAGTGCTCCTCCTGACCCGACGGATGAGCAGTACTTC. It encodes CSAPPDPTDEQYF.

The rearrangement links TRBV12-3 or TRBV12-4 to TRBJ2-6, with D unresolved. V was clipped by 4 bases and J by 4 bases, with 2 bases between them. The CDR3 runs to 12 residues. The CDR3 sequence: CASSWGANVLTF. The CDR3, as DNA: TGTGCCAGCAGTTGGGGGGCCAACGTCCTGACTTTC.

This clonotype was observed many times. The J gene is TRBJ2-5, the V gene TRBV6-1; the D gene is possibly TRBD1 (5 bases). Germline CDR1 is MNHNS and CDR2 is SASEGT. Trimming took 6 bases from V and 3 from J, leaving 14 bases between them. The CDR3 length is 14 residues. The CDR3 reads CASRSDSIEETQYF. The CDR3 nucleotides are TGTGCCAGCAGGAGCGACAGTATCGAAGAGACCCAGTACTTC.

This clonotype was seen repeatedly, ten times or more. V usage is TRBV6-5 and J usage is TRBJ2-7; 11 bases are shared with TRBD1. The CDR3 totals 15 residues. The germline V gene has CDR1 MNHEY and CDR2 SVGAGI. V trimming: 8 bases; J trimming: 1 base; junction bases outside the gene matches: 7. The CDR3 bases are TGTGCCAGCCGTAGCGGGACAGGGGGATCCTACGAGCAGTACTTC. As protein: CASRSGTGGSYEQYF.